This passage covers 9 T cell receptor beta chains from one sample sequenced in a study of blood T cell repertoires in COVID-19. Clones were sequenced by immunoSEQ multiplex PCR, and TCRdb holds only the in-frame ones, with some missing. The data contain about 260,000 clones, approximately 84% of them seen just once; the ten biggest clones take up under 2%. Sequenced material: peripheral blood. These receptors all stem from a woman older than 75 with acute or convalescent COVID-19.

V and J are TRBV21-1 and TRBJ1-5; the listed D gene, TRBD1, was not tested against the DNA. TRBV21-1 is listed as a pseudogene. This CDR3 contains 14 residues. CDR3 residues: CASSTQTGHQPQHF. The CDR3 region has the DNA TGTGCCAGCAGCACCCAGACAGGGCATCAGCCCCAGCATTTT.

The rearrangement uses TRBV23-1 and TRBJ2-1; TRBD2 aligns across 8 bases. TRBV23-1 is an open reading frame whose function is uncertain. There are 15 residues in the CDR3. V was pared by 2 bases and J by 4 bases, with 4 bases of the junction left unmatched. The CDR3 is CASSQEAGVYNEQFF. The DNA for the CDR3 is TGCGCCAGCAGTCAAGAAGCGGGGGTGTACAATGAGCAGTTCTTC.

This clone was detected ten times or more. The chain carries TRBV7-3 and TRBJ2-2; TRBD2 might be the D (6 bases). V was shortened by 5 bases and J by 4 bases, with 17 bases between the two germline ends. Germline loops: CDR1 SGHTA, CDR2 FQGTGA. CDR3 length equals 16 residues. The CDR3 DNA sequence: TGTGCCAGCAGCCAAGGCGGGACCCCAGGCACCGGGGAGCTGTTTTTT. This codes for CASSQGGTPGTGELFF.

The chain recombines TRBV19 with TRBJ1-1; 7 bases are a match to TRBD1. The CDR3 loop spans 16 amino acids. Trimming cost V 5 bases and J 2 bases; bases outside gene matches: 11. Looked up from germline, CDR1 is LNHDA and CDR2 is SQIVND (reference sequence). CDR3 nucleotides: TGTGCCAGTAGTCCCCAATGGGGGACAGCCAACACTGAAGCTTTCTTT. Translation: CASSPQWGTANTEAFF. Combining the CDR3 with reference TRBV19 and TRBJ1-1 gives the whole variable domain DGGITQSPKYLFRKEGQNVTLSCEQNLNHDAMYWYRQDPGQGLRLIYYSQIVNDFQKGDIAEGYSVSREKKESFPLTVTSAQKNPTAFYLCASSPQWGTANTEAFFGQGTRLTVV.

CDR3 region: CASSRSNEQFF. In DNA, the CDR3 is TGCGCCAGCAGCCGGAGCAATGAGCAGTTCTTC. The chain employs TRBV4-1 and TRBJ2-1; D gene unclear. This CDR3 region has 11 residues. The V end lost 4 bases, the J end lost 6 bases, and 4 bases lay between the germline ends. CDR1 and CDR2 from the germline V gene are MGHRA and YSYEKL.

Here the CDR3 reads CASSQGGRVGQETQYF. CDR3 coding DNA: TGTGCCAGCAGCCAAGGGGGTCGGGTGGGCCAAGAGACCCAGTACTTC. The V and J genes are TRBV7-3 and TRBJ2-5, with TRBD1 as a possible D gene (6 bases). Germline-derived CDR1 and CDR2 are SGHTA and FQGTGA. This CDR3 comprises 16 residues. The ends were cut back, 5 bases at V and 1 base at J, with 17 bases in the middle.

This clone has a handful of counts. CDR3 bases: TGCGCCAGCAGCTTGGGGACTAGCGGGTCTTTGACCCAGTACTTC. This sequence encodes CASSLGTSGSLTQYF. The chain has TRBV5-1 and TRBJ2-5; TRBD2 agrees at 11 bases. The J segment lost 7 bases and the V segment lost 0 bases, leaving 5 bases of the junction unmatched. The CDR3 contains 15 residues. Germline V gives CDR1 SGHRS, CDR2 YFSETQ.

J is TRBJ2-3 and V is TRBV6-2 or TRBV6-3; tentative D call: TRBD2 (6 bases). The V gene's germline CDR1 is MNHEY and CDR2 SVGEGT. The V end was cut by 6 bases, the J end by 6 bases, with 13 bases between. This CDR3 spans 13 amino acids. CDR3 protein: CASSPYAGDTQYF. CDR3 nucleotide sequence: TGTGCCAGCAGCCCGTATGCGGGGGATACGCAGTATTTT.

V gene TRBV12-3 or TRBV12-4 combines with J gene TRBJ1-6, with D unclear. CDR3 length equals 12 residues. The V and J ends lost 4 bases and 7 bases respectively, with 5 bases between them. For the CDR3, the DNA is TGTGCCAGCAGTTATGAGAATTCACCCCTCCACTTT. The encoded protein is CASSYENSPLHF.